This section outlines one T cell receptor (beta chain) sequence together with its context. The data originate from a study of blood T cell repertoires in COVID-19. For the study at large: Samples of COVID-19 (acute and convalescent) were obtained from the United States, Italy and Spain.

Clones were sequenced by immunoSEQ multiplex PCR, and TCRdb holds only the in-frame ones, with some missing. The sample lists some 200,000 clones, approximately 84% seen once, with about 6.9% in the top ten. CDR1 is MDHEN and CDR2 is SYDVKM in the germline V gene. V was cut by 4 bases and J by 3 bases, with 10 bases left in between. The CDR3 extends over 13 amino acids. Sequencing was performed on peripheral blood. The clonotype comes from a human donor with acute or convalescent COVID-19. The donor label of this sample is uncertain. The chain couples TRBV28 to TRBJ2-7, with D possibly matching TRBD2 (6 bases). The CDR3 DNA reads TGTGCCAGCAGTTCAGGAGGGGTCTACGAGCAGTACTTC. Amino acid sequence: CASSSGGVYEQYF. Using reference TRBV28 and TRBJ2-7 for the parts outside the CDR3, the full variable domain is DVKVTQSSRYLVKRTGEKVFLECVQDMDHENMFWYRQDPGLGLRLIYFSYDVKMKEKGDIPEGYSVSREKKERFSLILESASTNQTSMYLCASSSGGVYEQYFGPGTRLTVT.